The rows below give T cell receptor beta chains drawn from one sample of a study of cytomegalovirus exposure and HLA in healthy donors. Data came from immunoSEQ multiplex PCR; TCRdb stores just in-frame clones and leaves some out. The repertoire holds over 80,000 clones, with around 84% as singletons. The sequenced material came from PBMCs. The receptor source for this set is a woman aged 40 to 50 in good health and CMV-seronegative. CDR3s include the opening cysteine and the closing phenylalanine or tryptophan. The D gene is left open where the match is weak. A row's size may be missing; if present it is once, few, many or a size class.

D gene,V gene,clone size,J gene,CDR3 length,CDR3 protein,CDR3 DNA
TRBD2,TRBV29-1,-,TRBJ2-1,19,CSVEGRGAPPGGSYNEQFF,TGCAGCGTTGAAGGCCGGGGCGCCCCCCCGGGGGGCTCCTACAATGAGCAGTTCTTC
-,TRBV6-6,-,TRBJ2-7,13,CASRPGQTYEQYF,TGTGCCAGCAGACCAGGACAGACCTACGAGCAGTACTTC
TRBD1,TRBV5-1,-,TRBJ1-3,14,CASSDRDSGNTIYF,TGCGCCAGCAGCGACAGGGACTCTGGAAACACCATATATTTT
-,TRBV29-1,few,TRBJ2-6,15,CSVERWASGANVLTF,TGCAGCGTTGAACGGTGGGCCTCTGGGGCCAACGTCCTGACTTTC
-,TRBV20-1,-,TRBJ1-1,11,CSARMGGEAFF,TGCAGTGCTAGGATGGGGGGAGAAGCTTTCTTT
TRBD1,TRBV11-3,-,TRBJ2-1,18,CASSSLDRGRPGDNEQFF,TGTGCCAGCAGCTCCTTGGACAGGGGGCGCCCGGGGGACAATGAGCAGTTCTTC
TRBD2,TRBV2,-,TRBJ2-7,14,CASIPGLASSEQYF,TGTGCCAGCATTCCGGGACTAGCGTCCTCCGAGCAGTACTTC
TRBD1,TRBV28,-,TRBJ1-3,15,CASSLGQGRGNTIYF,TGTGCCAGCAGCCTCGGACAGGGAAGAGGGAACACCATATATTTT
-,TRBV7-6,-,TRBJ1-2,15,CASSLGQGGIYGYTF,TGTGCCAGCAGCTTAGGGCAGGGAGGTATCTATGGCTACACCTTC
TRBD2,TRBV2,-,TRBJ2-1,16,CATTRLSGRTYNEQFF,TGTGCCACTACACGTCTGAGCGGGAGGACCTACAATGAGCAGTTCTTC
TRBD1,TRBV6-5,few,TRBJ2-7,15,CASRKGDRVSYEQYF,TGTGCCAGCAGGAAGGGGGACAGGGTATCCTACGAGCAGTACTTC
TRBD2,TRBV11-2,-,TRBJ2-5,13,CASSLGGGETQYF,TGTGCCAGCAGCTTAGGGGGGGGAGAGACCCAGTACTTC
-,TRBV5-8,-,TRBJ2-1,16,CASSLLTDFSYNEQFF,TGTGCCAGCAGCTTACTGACAGATTTCTCCTACAATGAGCAGTTCTTC
-,TRBV28,-,TRBJ1-3,13,CASLEQGRNTIYF,TGTGCCAGCCTTGAGCAGGGGCGAAACACCATATATTTT
-,TRBV18,-,TRBJ2-2,13,CASSTKGNGELFF,TGTGCCAGCTCAACCAAGGGGAACGGGGAGCTGTTTTTT
-,TRBV6-1,-,TRBJ2-7,14,CASRVGDGSYEQYF,TGTGCCAGCAGGGTGGGAGACGGATCCTACGAGCAGTACTTC
-,TRBV5-6,-,TRBJ1-5,15,CASSWAGNSNQPQHF,TGTGCCAGCAGTTGGGCGGGGAATAGCAATCAGCCCCAGCATTTT
-,TRBV5-1,-,TRBJ2-3,14,CASSLELGLDTQYF,TGCGCCAGCAGCTTGGAGCTGGGCTTGGATACGCAGTATTTT